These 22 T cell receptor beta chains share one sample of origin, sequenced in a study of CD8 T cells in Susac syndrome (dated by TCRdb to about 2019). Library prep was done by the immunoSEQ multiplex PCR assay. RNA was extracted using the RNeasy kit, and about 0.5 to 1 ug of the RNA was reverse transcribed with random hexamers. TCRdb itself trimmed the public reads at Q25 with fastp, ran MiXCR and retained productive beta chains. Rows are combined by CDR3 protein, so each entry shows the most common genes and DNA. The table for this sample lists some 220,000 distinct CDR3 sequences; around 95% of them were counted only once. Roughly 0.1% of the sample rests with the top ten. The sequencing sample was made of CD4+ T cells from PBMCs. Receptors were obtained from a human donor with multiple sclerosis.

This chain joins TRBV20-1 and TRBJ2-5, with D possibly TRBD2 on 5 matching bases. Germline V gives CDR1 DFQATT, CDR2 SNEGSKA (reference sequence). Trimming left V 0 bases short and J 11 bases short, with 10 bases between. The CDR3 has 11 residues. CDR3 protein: CSARESGIQYF. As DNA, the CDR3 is TGCAGTGCTAGAGAGAGCGGTATTCAGTACTTC.

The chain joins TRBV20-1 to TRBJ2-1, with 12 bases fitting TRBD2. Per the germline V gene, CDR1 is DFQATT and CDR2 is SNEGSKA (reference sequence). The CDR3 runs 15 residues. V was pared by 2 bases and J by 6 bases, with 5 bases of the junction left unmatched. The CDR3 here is CSARPSGRAVNEQFF. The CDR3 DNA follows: TGCAGTGCTAGACCTAGCGGGAGGGCCGTCAATGAGCAGTTCTTC.

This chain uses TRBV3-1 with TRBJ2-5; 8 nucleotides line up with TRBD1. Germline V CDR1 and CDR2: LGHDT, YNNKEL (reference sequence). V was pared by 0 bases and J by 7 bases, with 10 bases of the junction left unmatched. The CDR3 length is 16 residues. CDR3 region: CASSQEDRVRPATQYF. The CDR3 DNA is TGTGCCAGCAGCCAAGAGGACAGGGTGAGACCCGCGACCCAGTACTTC.

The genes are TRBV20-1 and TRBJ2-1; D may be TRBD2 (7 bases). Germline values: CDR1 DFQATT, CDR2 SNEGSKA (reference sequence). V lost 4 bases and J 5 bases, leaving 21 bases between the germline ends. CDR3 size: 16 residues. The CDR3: CSATTRGGEGHNEQFF. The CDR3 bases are TGCAGTGCTACAACCCGAGGGGGGGAGGGCCACAATGAGCAGTTCTTC.

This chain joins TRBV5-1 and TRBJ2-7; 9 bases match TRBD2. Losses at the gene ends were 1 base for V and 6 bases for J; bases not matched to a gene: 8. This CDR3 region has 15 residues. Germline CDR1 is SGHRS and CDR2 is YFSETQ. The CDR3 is CASSLILAGEGEQYF. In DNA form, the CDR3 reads TGCGCCAGCAGCTTGATTTTAGCGGGAGAGGGCGAGCAGTACTTC. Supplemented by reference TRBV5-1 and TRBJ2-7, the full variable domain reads KAGVTQTPRYLIKTRGQQVTLSCSPISGHRSVSWYQQTPGQGLQFLFEYFSETQRNKGNFPGRFSGRQFSNSRSEMNVSTLELGDSALYLCASSLILAGEGEQYFGPGTRLTVT.

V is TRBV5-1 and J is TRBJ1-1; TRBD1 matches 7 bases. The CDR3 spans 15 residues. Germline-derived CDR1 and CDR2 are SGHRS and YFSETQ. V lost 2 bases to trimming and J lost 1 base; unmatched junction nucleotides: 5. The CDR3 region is CASSFRGRTNTEAFF. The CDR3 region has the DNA TGCGCCAGCAGCTTTAGGGGGCGAACGAACACTGAAGCTTTCTTT.

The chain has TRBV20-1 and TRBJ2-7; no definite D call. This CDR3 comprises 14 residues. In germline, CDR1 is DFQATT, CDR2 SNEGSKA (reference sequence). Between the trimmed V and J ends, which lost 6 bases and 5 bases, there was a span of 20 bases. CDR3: CSATQGRLLNEQYF. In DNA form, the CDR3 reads TGCAGTGCAACTCAAGGGCGGCTACTAAACGAGCAGTACTTC.

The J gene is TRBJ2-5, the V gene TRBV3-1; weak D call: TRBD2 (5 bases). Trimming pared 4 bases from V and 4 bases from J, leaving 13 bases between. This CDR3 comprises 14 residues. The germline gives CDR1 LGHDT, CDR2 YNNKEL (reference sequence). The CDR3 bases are TGTGCCAGCAGCCGGTCCGGGAATCGAGAGACCCAGTACTTC. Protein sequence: CASSRSGNRETQYF.

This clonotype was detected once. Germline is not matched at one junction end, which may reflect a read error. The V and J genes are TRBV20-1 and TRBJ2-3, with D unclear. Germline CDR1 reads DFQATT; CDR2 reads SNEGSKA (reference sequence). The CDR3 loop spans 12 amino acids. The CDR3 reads CSARDSGYIPAF. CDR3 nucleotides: TGCAGTGCTAGAGATTCCGGCTATATTCCCGCTTTT.

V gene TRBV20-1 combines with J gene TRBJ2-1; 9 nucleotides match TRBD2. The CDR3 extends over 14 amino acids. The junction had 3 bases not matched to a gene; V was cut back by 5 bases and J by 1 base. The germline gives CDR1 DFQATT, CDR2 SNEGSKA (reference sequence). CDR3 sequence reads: CSAPSGASYNEQFF. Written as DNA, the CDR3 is TGCAGTGCTCCTAGCGGGGCATCCTACAATGAGCAGTTCTTC.

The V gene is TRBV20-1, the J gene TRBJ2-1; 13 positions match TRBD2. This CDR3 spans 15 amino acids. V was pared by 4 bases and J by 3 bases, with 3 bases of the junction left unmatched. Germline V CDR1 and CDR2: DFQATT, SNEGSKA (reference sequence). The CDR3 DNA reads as TGCAGTGCTACAGGACTAGCGGGGGACTACAATGAGCAGTTCTTC. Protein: CSATGLAGDYNEQFF.

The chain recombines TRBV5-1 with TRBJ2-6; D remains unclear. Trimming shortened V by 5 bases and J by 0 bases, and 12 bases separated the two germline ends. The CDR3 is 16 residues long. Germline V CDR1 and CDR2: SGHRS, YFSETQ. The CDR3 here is CASSDRETSGANVLTF. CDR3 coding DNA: TGCGCCAGCAGTGATCGAGAAACCTCTGGGGCCAACGTCCTGACTTTC.

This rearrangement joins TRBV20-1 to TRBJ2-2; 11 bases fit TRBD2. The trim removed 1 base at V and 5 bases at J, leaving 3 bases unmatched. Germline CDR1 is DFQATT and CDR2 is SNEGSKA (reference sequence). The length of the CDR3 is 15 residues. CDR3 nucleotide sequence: TGCAGTGCTAGAGTAGCGGGAGGGAGAACCGGGGAGCTGTTTTTT. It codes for CSARVAGGRTGELFF.

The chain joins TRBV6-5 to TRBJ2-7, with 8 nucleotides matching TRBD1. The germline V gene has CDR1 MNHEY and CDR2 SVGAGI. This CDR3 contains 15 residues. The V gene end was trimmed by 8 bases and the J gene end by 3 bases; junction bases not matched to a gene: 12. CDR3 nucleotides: TGTGCCAGCCACCCCCCCGGGACAGGAGGCTACGAGCAGTACTTC. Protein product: CASHPPGTGGYEQYF.

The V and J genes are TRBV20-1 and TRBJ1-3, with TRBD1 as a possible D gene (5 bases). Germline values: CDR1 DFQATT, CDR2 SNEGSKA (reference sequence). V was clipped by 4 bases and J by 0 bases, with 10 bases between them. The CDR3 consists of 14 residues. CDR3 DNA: TGCAGTGCTACGTGGGGGAACTCTGGAAACACCATATATTTT. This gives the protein CSATWGNSGNTIYF.

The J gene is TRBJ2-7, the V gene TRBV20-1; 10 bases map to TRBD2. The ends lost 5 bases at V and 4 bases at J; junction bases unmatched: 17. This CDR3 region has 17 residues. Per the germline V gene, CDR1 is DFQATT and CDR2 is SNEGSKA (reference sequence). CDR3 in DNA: TGCAGTGCTTACGTCCTAGCGGGAGCCCCTCAGGTATACGAGCAGTACTTC. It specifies CSAYVLAGAPQVYEQYF.

CDR3: CAWSRSAGRIQYF. The CDR3, as DNA: TGTGCCTGGAGTAGGAGCGCGGGTCGGATTCAGTACTTC. The rearrangement links TRBV30 to TRBJ2-4; a weak D match, TRBD2 (5 bases). Germline V gene sequence: CDR1 GTSNPN, CDR2 SVGIG (reference sequence). V shed 2 bases and J shed 10 bases, with 15 bases lying between them. This CDR3 contains 13 residues. Supplemented by reference TRBV30 and TRBJ2-4, the full variable domain reads SQTIHQWPATLVQPVGSPLSLECTVEGTSNPNLYWYRQAAGRGLQLLFYSVGIGQISSEVPQNLSASRPQDRQFILSSKKLLLSDSGFYLCAWSRSAGRIQYFGAGTRLSVL.

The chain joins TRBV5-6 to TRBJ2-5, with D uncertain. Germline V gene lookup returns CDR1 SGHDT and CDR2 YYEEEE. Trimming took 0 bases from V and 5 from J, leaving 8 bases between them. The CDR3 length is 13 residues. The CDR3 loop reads CASSLVFTETQYF. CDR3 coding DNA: TGTGCCAGCAGCTTGGTATTTACGGAGACCCAGTACTTC.

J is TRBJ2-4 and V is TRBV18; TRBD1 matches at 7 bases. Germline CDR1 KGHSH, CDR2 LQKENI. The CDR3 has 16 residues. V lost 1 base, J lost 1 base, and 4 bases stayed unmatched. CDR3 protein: CASSPQGAWAKNIQYF. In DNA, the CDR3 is TGTGCCAGCTCACCACAGGGGGCTTGGGCCAAAAACATTCAGTACTTC.

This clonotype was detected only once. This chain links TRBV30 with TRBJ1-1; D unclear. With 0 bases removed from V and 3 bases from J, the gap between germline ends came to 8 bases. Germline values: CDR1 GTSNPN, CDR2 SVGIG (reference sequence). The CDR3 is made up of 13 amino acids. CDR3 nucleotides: TGTGCCTGGAGTGTACGAAGGGACACTGAAGCTTTCTTT. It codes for CAWSVRRDTEAFF.

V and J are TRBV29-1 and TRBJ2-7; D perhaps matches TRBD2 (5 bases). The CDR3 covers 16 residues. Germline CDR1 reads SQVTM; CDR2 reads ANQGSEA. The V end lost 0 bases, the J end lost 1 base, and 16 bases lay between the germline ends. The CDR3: CSVEDARDDNSYEQYF. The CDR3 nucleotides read TGCAGCGTTGAAGATGCTCGGGATGATAATTCCTACGAGCAGTACTTC.

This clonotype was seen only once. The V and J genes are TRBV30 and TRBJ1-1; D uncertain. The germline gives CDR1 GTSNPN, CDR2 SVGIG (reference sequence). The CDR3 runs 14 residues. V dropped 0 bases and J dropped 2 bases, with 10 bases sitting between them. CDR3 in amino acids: CAWSVSGFNTEAFF. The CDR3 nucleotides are TGTGCCTGGAGTGTATCGGGGTTTAACACTGAAGCTTTCTTT.